This TCR beta chain was documented in a study of human T cells and chemical hapten exposure. The library gave individual cDNA molecules unique molecular identifiers. A single record per CDR3 protein comes from TCRdb applying MiXCR to the RACE reads. The sample consists of around 340,000 distinct CDR3 sequences, approximately 6.9% of them appearing once. This sample's time point: patch test 1, 2 weeks after DPC sensitization. As to treatment: therapeutic diphenylcyclopropenone sensitization with weekly scalp DPC. This clonotype was observed a few times. V lost 2 bases and J lost 2; bases outside the gene matches: 4. The germline gives CDR1 LGHNA, CDR2 YNFKEQ. The CDR3 is made up of 15 amino acids.

This receptor was taken from a young woman with alopecia areata. Some clones in this sample may be carry-over from other donors' samples. Material: whole blood, obtained in connection with sensitization to the hapten diphenylcyclopropenone (DPC). The chain has TRBV4-2 and TRBJ2-3; TRBD2 agrees at 7 bases. CDR3 sequence reads: CASSQHAGDTDTQYF. The CDR3 DNA reads TGTGCCAGCAGCCAACACGCGGGGGACACAGATACGCAGTATTTT.